This is a list of T cell receptor beta chains from one sample in a study of control samples from healthy donors and cancer patients. Assay: immunoSEQ multiplex PCR; the TCRdb copy retains only in-frame clones and omits some. In the table there are approximately 150,000 clones, approximately 94% of which are singletons. Material: blood. These receptors were obtained from a man aged 40-49 years in good health. CDR3s include the opening cysteine and the closing phenylalanine or tryptophan. D genes are given only for firm matches. Clone size is shown for a subset of rows, as once, few, many or a class of expanded clone.

d_call j_call v_call cdr3_length clone_size cdr3_nt cdr3_aa
NA TRBJ1-6 TRBV27 17 NA TGTGCCAGCAGTTCCATTAACAGGGCAGGGCATAATTCACCCCTCCACTTT CASSSINRAGHNSPLHF
NA TRBJ1-2 TRBV10-3 16 NA TGTGCCATCAGTCCCACGGGTGGACTCGTCAGCTATGGCTACACCTTC CAISPTGGLVSYGYTF
NA TRBJ2-5 TRBV6-1 16 NA TGTGCCAGCAGTGAAGTTAGAGGGACGGGTTCGGAGACCCAGTACTTC CASSEVRGTGSETQYF
NA TRBJ1-6 TRBV6-5 13 NA TGTGCCGGGTCCCCCCGATTTAATTCACCCCTCCACTTT CAGSPRFNSPLHF
TRBD2 TRBJ2-1 TRBV4-3 16 NA TGCGCCAGCAGCCAAGGTAGCGGGGGGGCCGTCAATGAGCAGTTCTTC CASSQGSGGAVNEQFF
NA TRBJ1-3 TRBV18 15 NA TGTGCCAGCTCACCCGATCGAAGCTCTGGAAACACCATATATTTT CASSPDRSSGNTIYF
NA TRBJ2-3 TRBV28 14 NA TGTGCCAGCAGTCTCGGGCGCCCTACAGATACGCAGTATTTT CASSLGRPTDTQYF
TRBD1 TRBJ1-5 TRBV24-1 17 once TGTGCCACCAGTGATCAGACAGGGAAGGGGAGCAATCAGCCCCAGCATTTT CATSDQTGKGSNQPQHF
TRBD2 TRBJ2-5 TRBV3-1/TRBV3-2 17 NA TGTGCCAGCAGCCAGGTGCTAGCGGGGACGACCCAAGAGACCCAGTACTTC CASSQVLAGTTQETQYF
NA TRBJ1-3 TRBV6-5 15 NA TGTGCCAGCGGAAGGGGAGTAGGCTCTGGAAACACCATATATTTT CASGRGVGSGNTIYF
NA TRBJ1-5 TRBV4-2 15 NA TGTGCCAGCAGCCCCGCGGGGGCAAGGAACCAGCCCCAGCATTTT CASSPAGARNQPQHF
NA TRBJ2-7 TRBV15 15 NA TGTGCCACCAGCAGAGAACGCTCCGTTGCCCACGAGCAGTACTTC CATSRERSVAHEQYF
NA TRBJ2-5 TRBV7-2 13 NA TGTGCCAGCAGCTTAGGAGGGTTGGAGACCCAGTACTTC CASSLGGLETQYF
TRBD2 TRBJ2-1 TRBV5-1 20 NA TGCGCCAGCAGTCTGACCCCAACTTTTGGGAAGCGGGGGAAGGGCAATGAGCAGTTCTTC CASSLTPTFGKRGKGNEQFF
NA TRBJ2-3 TRBV12-3/TRBV12-4 13 NA TGTGCCAGCAGTTTATTCGGGTCAGATACGCAGTATTTT CASSLFGSDTQYF
NA TRBJ1-6 TRBV6-5 12 NA TGTGCCTTGGACTCCTATAATTCACCCCTCCACTTT CALDSYNSPLHF
NA TRBJ1-2 TRBV4-3 13 NA TGCGCCAGCAGCCAAGAGAGCGCCGGCGGCTACACCTTC CASSQESAGGYTF
TRBD1 TRBJ1-5 TRBV4-2 18 NA TGTGCCAGCAGCCCTGCTGGGTGGAAAACAGGGGTAAATCAGCCCCAGCATTTT CASSPAGWKTGVNQPQHF
NA TRBJ2-7 TRBV2 14 NA TGTGCCAGCAGTGAGAGTCTAGCGAACTACGAGCAGTACTTC CASSESLANYEQYF
NA TRBJ1-3 TRBV5-1 14 NA TGCGCCAGCAGCTCCTCTGCAGGGCCAAACACCATATATTTT CASSSSAGPNTIYF
NA TRBJ2-1 TRBV6-5 14 NA TGTGCCAGCAGTTACACCAGCCGGGGCAATGAGCAGTTCTTC CASSYTSRGNEQFF
NA TRBJ1-5 TRBV21-1 16 NA TGTGCCAGCAGCAAGCTTCCAGGGGGGGGCAATCAGCCCCAGCATTTT CASSKLPGGGNQPQHF
NA TRBJ1-4 TRBV5-4 11 once TGTGCCAGCACCGTAAAGGAAAAACTGTTTTTT CASTVKEKLFF
TRBD1 TRBJ2-7 TRBV10-3 12 NA TGTGCCAGCAAACAGGGGAAGGACGAGCAGTACTTC CASKQGKDEQYF
TRBD2 TRBJ2-5 TRBV27 13 NA TGTGCCAGCAGTTTTAGGGAGGGGGAGACCCAGTACTTC CASSFREGETQYF
TRBD2 TRBJ2-7 TRBV2 14 NA TGTGCCAGCAAGCTCGGGGAGGGCTCCTACGAGCAGTACTTC CASKLGEGSYEQYF